These T cell receptor beta chains were read from a single sample in a study of PD-1 blockade in mismatch repair-deficient tumors. Only in-frame clones appear in the TCRdb table, and some are missing; sequencing was by immunoSEQ multiplex PCR. The repertoire consists of 80,000 to 130,000 clones, with roughly four fifths occurring once and the leading ten covering roughly 6.3%. This material consisted of peripheral blood, taken approximately 35 weeks after starting pembrolizumab. The receptor source for this set is an adult with mismatch repair-deficient cancer. Both conserved end residues are part of each CDR3. Each record gives: clone size, J gene, D gene, V gene, CDR3 protein, CDR3 DNA. The D gene is left open where the match is weak. Rows may omit the clone size; those that give it use once, few, many or a size class.

>-|TRBJ2-2|-|TRBV7-8
CASSLAWGRSGTGELFF
TGTGCCAGCAGCTTAGCGTGGGGGAGATCCGGAACCGGGGAGCTGTTTTTT
>few|TRBJ2-4|-|TRBV14
CASSPFLGNIQYF
TGTGCCAGCAGCCCCTTCCTTGGAAACATTCAGTACTTC
>-|TRBJ1-1|-|TRBV5-3
CARSLVVTGPNTEAFF
TGTGCCAGAAGCTTGGTTGTTACAGGGCCGAACACTGAAGCTTTCTTT
>-|TRBJ1-1|-|TRBV7-8
CASSLGTGRNTEAFF
TGTGCCAGCAGCTTAGGGACGGGTCGGAACACTGAAGCTTTCTTT
>-|TRBJ2-1|TRBD2|TRBV30
CAWSVGLQDNEQFF
TGTGCCTGGAGTGTGGGACTACAAGACAATGAGCAGTTCTTC
>-|TRBJ2-5|TRBD2|TRBV5-4
CASSSPGTSGERGETQYF
TGTGCCAGCAGCTCCCCCGGGACTAGCGGGGAGAGGGGGGAGACCCAGTACTTC
>-|TRBJ2-4|-|TRBV29-1
CSVQSGSGAKNIQYF
TGCAGCGTTCAGAGCGGAAGTGGAGCCAAAAACATTCAGTACTTC
>-|TRBJ1-2|-|TRBV7-3
CASSPGPGTGYGYTF
TGTGCCAGCAGCCCTGGCCCCGGGACGGGCTATGGCTACACCTTC
>-|TRBJ1-4|TRBD1|TRBV19
CASGQGREKLFF
TGTGCCAGTGGACAGGGTCGAGAAAAACTGTTTTTT
>-|TRBJ2-2|-|TRBV10-3
CAISEAPSSGELFF
TGTGCCATCAGTGAGGCCCCGAGTTCCGGGGAGCTGTTTTTT
>-|TRBJ1-1|-|TRBV5-4
CASSPARFGTEAFF
TGTGCCAGCAGCCCGGCTCGCTTCGGCACTGAAGCTTTCTTT
>once|TRBJ2-3|-|TRBV29-1
CSVEDSGEAPDTQYF
TGCAGCGTTGAAGATTCAGGAGAGGCGCCAGATACGCAGTATTTT
>-|TRBJ1-2|TRBD1|TRBV5-6
CASSRRQTGGDRINYGYTF
TGTGCCAGCAGCCGCCGCCAGACAGGGGGCGATAGAATTAACTATGGCTACACCTTC
>-|TRBJ1-1|-|TRBV19
CASSQQGNTEAFF
TGTGCCAGTAGTCAACAGGGGAACACTGAAGCTTTCTTT
>few|TRBJ2-7|-|TRBV27
CASSLGFSYEQYF
TGTGCCAGCAGTTTGGGGTTCTCCTACGAGCAGTACTTC
>-|TRBJ2-2|-|TRBV6-4
CASSQTPLNTGELFF
TGTGCCAGCAGCCAGACTCCTCTCAACACCGGGGAGCTGTTTTTT
>few|TRBJ2-1|-|TRBV7-9
CASSLAGRENEQFF
TGTGCCAGCAGCTTAGCCGGTCGGGAGAATGAGCAGTTCTTC
>-|TRBJ1-1|-|TRBV7-6
CASSLRIGYTEAFF
TGTGCCAGCAGCTTAAGAATAGGGTACACTGAAGCTTTCTTT
>-|TRBJ1-4|-|TRBV7-6
CASSLEGLDEKLFF
TGTGCCAGCAGCTTGGAGGGGCTGGATGAAAAACTGTTTTTT
>-|TRBJ1-1|-|TRBV14
CASSQWGTEAFF
TGTGCCAGCAGCCAATGGGGCACTGAAGCTTTCTTT
>-|TRBJ2-1|TRBD1|TRBV7-3
CASSAGGQGNNEQFF
TGTGCCAGCAGCGCCGGGGGACAGGGTAACAATGAGCAGTTCTTC
>-|TRBJ1-2|TRBD1|TRBV7-3
CASSRQGMGYGYTF
TGTGCCAGCAGCCGACAGGGGATGGGATATGGCTACACCTTC
>-|TRBJ2-7|TRBD1|TRBV6-5
CASSMGQGTNEQYF
TGTGCCAGCAGTATGGGACAGGGTACGAACGAGCAGTACTTC
>-|TRBJ2-7|TRBD2|TRBV6-6
CASSYTGGSSYEQYF
TGTGCCAGCAGTTACACCGGCGGGAGCTCCTACGAGCAGTACTTC
>-|TRBJ1-1|TRBD1|TRBV19
CASSTTGWDTEAFF
TGTGCCAGTAGTACGACAGGGTGGGACACTGAAGCTTTCTTT
>-|TRBJ1-2|-|TRBV11-2
CASSLGSRGEDGYTF
TGTGCCAGCAGCTTAGGTTCAAGGGGCGAAGATGGCTACACCTTC
>-|TRBJ2-5|TRBD1|TRBV15
CATSNRERGTGQPTQYF
TGTGCCACCAGTAACAGAGAACGGGGGACAGGGCAGCCGACCCAGTACTTC
>-|TRBJ2-3|-|TRBV4-1
CASSYYRDSRGGNTDTQYF
TGCGCCAGCAGCTACTACCGGGACTCGCGCGGAGGGAACACAGATACGCAGTATTTT
>few|TRBJ1-2|-|TRBV7-2
CASSLAGDYGYTF
TGTGCCAGCAGCTTAGCAGGGGACTATGGCTACACCTTC
>-|TRBJ2-1|-|TRBV27
CASSTHGGGEQFF
TGTGCCAGCAGTACCCACGGTGGGGGGGAGCAGTTCTTC
>-|TRBJ2-3|-|TRBV6-4
CASSYRASGSTDTQYF
TGTGCCAGCAGCTACAGGGCCTCGGGAAGCACAGATACGCAGTATTTT
>-|TRBJ2-4|TRBD1|TRBV6-4
CASSDLYRGTCIQYF
TGTGCCAGCAGTGACCTATACAGGGGGACGTGCATTCAGTACTTC
>few|TRBJ2-7|-|TRBV7-9
CASSLRDTVAGVNEQYF
TGTGCCAGCAGCCTACGGGACACTGTCGCGGGGGTCAACGAGCAGTACTTC
>once|TRBJ2-3|-|TRBV25-1
CASSGGWVATDTQYF
TGTGCCAGCAGTGGTGGTTGGGTCGCCACAGATACGCAGTATTTT
>-|TRBJ2-5|-|TRBV21-1
CASSKVGGRETQYF
TGTGCCAGCAGCAAAGTGGGGGGCCGAGAGACCCAGTACTTC
>-|TRBJ2-3|-|TRBV2
CASSERVASPDTQYF
TGTGCCAGCAGTGAAAGGGTGGCTAGCCCAGATACGCAGTATTTT
>once|TRBJ1-5|TRBD1|TRBV19
CASSIDPRQGASNQPQHF
TGTGCCAGTAGTATAGACCCCCGACAGGGGGCGAGCAATCAGCCCCAGCATTTT
>-|TRBJ2-3|-|TRBV29-1
CSVGPSTTDTQYF
TGCAGCGTTGGTCCCAGCACCACAGATACGCAGTATTTT
>-|TRBJ1-3|-|TRBV5-1
CASSLGPSGNTIYF
TGCGCCAGCAGCTTGGGGCCCTCTGGAAACACCATATATTTT
>once|TRBJ1-1|TRBD1|TRBV2
CASSPPNRGGVAFF
TGTGCCAGCAGTCCCCCAAACAGGGGAGGGGTGGCTTTCTTT
>-|TRBJ1-5|TRBD1|TRBV7-8
CASSSGQPNNQPQHF
TGTGCCAGCAGCTCGGGACAGCCCAACAATCAGCCCCAGCATTTT
>-|TRBJ1-4|-|TRBV7-9
CASSPELFNEKLFF
TGTGCCAGCAGCCCCGAGCTTTTTAATGAAAAACTGTTTTTT
>-|TRBJ1-2|-|TRBV11-2
CASSLGGRDNGYTF
TGTGCCAGCAGCTTAGGTGGTAGGGACAATGGCTACACCTTC
>-|TRBJ2-3|-|TRBV30
CAWSVREGADTQYF
TGTGCCTGGAGTGTACGAGAGGGAGCAGATACGCAGTATTTT
>-|TRBJ2-7|-|TRBV6-5
CASSIPRGSKYEQYF
TGTGCCAGCAGCATACCAAGAGGGAGTAAATACGAGCAGTACTTC
>-|TRBJ2-3|-|TRBV7-3
CASSGSGSTDTQYF
TGTGCCAGCAGCGGCAGCGGGAGCACAGATACGCAGTATTTT
>-|TRBJ2-2|TRBD2|TRBV19
CASTQGTSTGELFF
TGTGCCAGTACTCAAGGGACTAGCACCGGGGAGCTGTTTTTT
>once|TRBJ1-1|-|TRBV10-3
CAISERGKNTEAFF
TGTGCCATCAGTGAGCGGGGAAAGAACACTGAAGCTTTCTTT
>-|TRBJ2-5|-|TRBV21-1
CASSKDPVCGTGYEETQYF
TGTGCCAGCAGCAAGGACCCCGTATGTGGGACAGGATATGAAGAGACCCAGTACTTC
>-|TRBJ2-7|TRBD2|TRBV11-2
CASSYRGSGTFYEQYF
TGTGCCAGCAGCTACCGCGGCAGCGGGACCTTCTACGAGCAGTACTTC
>-|TRBJ2-7|-|TRBV6-6
CASSYSDWAYEQYF
TGTGCCAGCAGTTACTCAGACTGGGCTTACGAGCAGTACTTC
>-|TRBJ1-2|-|TRBV6-5
CASSRSVEANGYTF
TGTGCCAGCAGCCGAAGCGTTGAGGCCAATGGCTACACCTTC
>-|TRBJ2-7|TRBD2|TRBV30
CAWSLTSGKYEQYF
TGTGCCTGGAGTCTGACTAGCGGGAAGTACGAGCAGTACTTC
>-|TRBJ2-7|-|TRBV2
CASSIQGSTYEQYF
TGTGCCAGCAGTATTCAGGGTTCCACCTACGAGCAGTACTTC
>-|TRBJ1-2|-|TRBV6-5
CASSIDKENGYTF
TGTGCCAGCAGTATTGACAAGGAGAATGGCTACACCTTC
>few|TRBJ1-2|-|TRBV2
CASSEEGVGGYTF
TGTGCCAGCAGTGAAGAGGGGGTCGGTGGCTACACCTTC